Listed here are 16 T cell receptor beta chains from one sample, sequenced in a study of blood T cell repertoires in COVID-19. The assay was immunoSEQ multiplex PCR, and TCRdb's table has in-frame clones only and misses some. The sample includes over 150,000 clones, roughly 93% of them seen just once. The specimen sequenced was peripheral blood. The receptor source for this set is a man aged 18 to 30 with COVID-19, enrolled during active disease.

This chain uses TRBV18 with TRBJ2-7; perhaps TRBD1 as D (5 bases). CDR3 length: 13 residues. The V end was cut by 6 bases, the J end by 4 bases, with 13 bases between. In germline, CDR1 is KGHSH, CDR2 LQKENI. The CDR3 bases are TGTGCCAGCTCGAAGGCAGGGTCGTACGAGCAGTACTTC. Its protein product is CASSKAGSYEQYF. Full variable domain (outside the CDR3, taken from reference TRBV18 and TRBJ2-7): NAGVMQNPRHLVRRRGQEARLRCSPMKGHSHVYWYRQLPEEGLKFMVYLQKENIIDESGMPKERFSAEFPKEGPSILRIQQVVRGDSAAYFCASSKAGSYEQYFGPGTRLTVT.

This clone was picked up a small number of times. The gene calls are TRBV6-6 and TRBJ2-1, with D maybe TRBD2 (6 bases). The V end was cut by 5 bases, the J end by 0 bases, with 14 bases between. CDR1 and CDR2 from the germline V gene are MNHNY and SVGAGI (reference sequence). The CDR3 sequence is 16 residues long. Written as DNA, the CDR3 is TGTGCCAGCAGTACCCTAGCGCCCAGCTCCTACAATGAGCAGTTCTTC. It codes for CASSTLAPSSYNEQFF.

The CDR3 here is CASSALLAGVYTGELFF. DNA for the CDR3: TGTGCCAGCAGCGCCTTACTAGCGGGAGTCTACACCGGGGAGCTGTTTTTT. The chain is built from TRBV13 and TRBJ2-2, with 11 bases matching TRBD2. The CDR3 covers 17 residues. The V gene end was trimmed by 5 bases and the J gene end by 3 bases; junction bases not matched to a gene: 8. CDR1 is PRHDT, CDR2 FYEKMQ, per germline (reference sequence).

This clone showed up just a few times. V gene TRBV6-5 combines with J gene TRBJ2-7; TRBD1 matches at 7 bases. V gave up 7 bases and J gave up 0 bases; unmatched junction bases: 3. Germline values: CDR1 MNHEY, CDR2 SVGAGI. The CDR3 length is 13 residues. CDR3 bases: TGTGCCAGCACACAGGGGAGCTCCTACGAGCAGTACTTC. Amino acids: CASTQGSSYEQYF.

The chain joins TRBV18 to TRBJ2-7; D is possibly TRBD2 (5 bases). Germline assignment: CDR1 KGHSH and CDR2 LQKENI. With 6 bases removed from V and 6 bases from J, the gap between germline ends came to 33 bases. CDR3 size: 19 residues. CDR3 residues: CASSLTSSGWSKTGSEQYF. For the CDR3, the DNA is TGTGCCAGCTCCCTTACCTCGAGCGGCTGGTCTAAAACGGGATCCGAGCAGTACTTC.

This chain joins TRBV5-5 and TRBJ1-4, with D perhaps matching TRBD1 (5 bases). This CDR3 has 17 residues. Germline V gene data show CDR1 as SGHKS and CDR2 as YYEKEE (reference sequence). The germline V and J ends were trimmed by 0 bases and 3 bases, with 15 bases remaining between them. The CDR3 loop is CASSLGRGAGPNEKLFF. The CDR3 DNA reads TGTGCCAGCAGCTTGGGACGTGGGGCAGGACCTAATGAAAAACTGTTTTTT.

The rearrangement links TRBV7-2 to TRBJ2-1; TRBD2 might be the D (6 bases). V lost 4 bases, J lost 7 bases, and 11 bases lay in between. In germline, CDR1 is SGHTA, CDR2 FQGNSA. CDR3 length: 13 residues. CDR3 protein: CASSSRLGNEQFF. The CDR3 nucleotides are TGTGCCAGCAGCTCCCGACTAGGTAATGAGCAGTTCTTC.

This sequence joins TRBV14 and TRBJ1-3, with a possible D match to TRBD1 (5 bases). V was clipped by 1 base and J by 0 bases, with 16 bases between them. Germline CDR1 and CDR2: SGHDN and FVKESK. CDR3 length: 18 amino acids. CDR3 bases: TGTGCCAGCAGCCAAGGAGGGCCGGGACTCAACTCTGGAAACACCATATATTTT. Protein: CASSQGGPGLNSGNTIYF.

As DNA, the CDR3 is TGTGCCAGCAGTAAAAGCATGAACACTGAAGCTTTCTTT. This translates into CASSKSMNTEAFF. The chain carries TRBV2 and TRBJ1-1; D is uncertain. The germline gives CDR1 SNHLY, CDR2 FYNNEI. This CDR3 spans 13 amino acids. The V and J ends lost 5 bases and 0 bases respectively, with 7 bases between them.

The CDR3 loop reads CASSVDRAGEQYF. CDR3 sequence (DNA): TGTGCCAGCAGCGTAGACAGGGCTGGGGAGCAGTACTTC. The V call is TRBV9, the J call TRBJ2-7; weak D call: TRBD1 (6 bases). The germline V gene has CDR1 SGDLS and CDR2 YYNGEE. The CDR3 consists of 13 residues. V was shortened by 0 bases and J by 7 bases, with 11 bases between the two germline ends. The full variable domain, with the rest looked up from reference TRBV9 and TRBJ2-7, is DSGVTQTPKHLITATGQRVTLRCSPRSGDLSVYWYQQSLDQGLQFLIQYYNGEERAKGNILERFSAQQFPDLHSELNLSSLELGDSALYFCASSVDRAGEQYFGPGTRLTVT.

V and J are TRBV18 and TRBJ2-7, with 10 bases identical to TRBD2. Germline CDR1 KGHSH, CDR2 LQKENI. Trimming at V came to 6 bases and at J to 3 bases, leaving 8 bases not matched to a gene. The CDR3 sequence is 15 residues long. CDR3 sequence reads: CASSTRASGSYEQYF. The CDR3 DNA is TGTGCCAGCTCTACCAGGGCTAGCGGGAGCTACGAGCAGTACTTC.

V and J are TRBV2 and TRBJ2-1, with D perhaps matching TRBD2 (6 bases). The CDR3 sequence is 17 residues long. The V end was cut by 8 bases, the J end by 0 bases, with 20 bases between. The germline V gene encodes CDR1 SNHLY and CDR2 FYNNEI. CDR3 loop: CASRRAGPSGSYNEQFF. The CDR3 bases are TGTGCCAGCCGGAGGGCGGGACCCTCGGGCTCCTACAATGAGCAGTTCTTC.

The chain combines TRBV19 with TRBJ2-7, with a possible D match to TRBD2 (5 bases). CDR1 LNHDA and CDR2 SQIVND come from the germline V gene (reference sequence). The V and J ends lost 6 bases and 2 bases respectively, with 14 bases between them. CDR3 length equals 14 residues. For the CDR3, the DNA is TGTGCCAGTAGCCGAGGGATGGTGACCTACGAGCAGTACTTC. Its translation: CASSRGMVTYEQYF.

V and J are TRBV9 and TRBJ2-3; D call uncertain. CDR3 length: 16 amino acids. Trimming pared 4 bases from V and 6 bases from J, leaving 21 bases between. Germline lookup yields CDR1 SGDLS and CDR2 YYNGEE. CDR3 loop: CASSRLGAPVRDTQYF. The CDR3 DNA follows: TGTGCCAGCAGCCGCCTCGGCGCTCCCGTGAGGGATACGCAGTATTTT.

CDR3 bases: TGTGCCATCAGTGAGTCGCTGGGAGGGTATCAGCCCCAGCATTTT. It codes for CAISESLGGYQPQHF. The V and J genes are TRBV10-3 and TRBJ1-5; D remains unclear. The CDR3 is 15 amino acids. V was pared by 0 bases and J by 5 bases, with 11 bases between. Germline CDR1 and CDR2: ENHRY and SYGVKD.

The V gene is TRBV28, the J gene TRBJ2-1, with D perhaps matching TRBD2 (6 bases). The V gene's germline CDR1 is MDHEN and CDR2 SYDVKM. The CDR3 contains 14 residues. V was clipped by 5 bases and J by 6 bases, with 14 bases between them. CDR3 in DNA: TGTGCCAGCAGTACCCTCGGGACTCTCAATGAGCAGTTCTTC. Its protein is CASSTLGTLNEQFF.